Each of the 5 T cell receptor beta chains below was sequenced from the same sample in a study of blood T cells in healthy people across ages. The use of a sample-barcoded 5' primer and a J-beta primer mix characterized a second PCR of roughly 6 to 11 cycles. From the 5' RACE reads, TCRdb called clonotypes with MiXCR, one entry per CDR3 protein. There are some 1.8 million distinct CDR3 sequences in the sample; about 39% occur only once, and around 23% lies in the top ten. Sequencing was performed on blood. The receptors here all came from a human donor in good health.

For this clonotype: A junction boundary mismatches the germline segment, possibly from a read error. The chain combines TRBV29-1 with TRBJ2-3; a possible D gene is TRBD1 (5 bases). The CDR3 has 13 amino acids. CDR1 SQVTM and CDR2 ANQGSEA come from the germline V gene. CDR3 DNA: TGCAGCGTTGTGGTAGGGTACACAGGTACGCAGTATTTT. Protein product: CSVVVGYTGTQYF.

The V and J genes are TRBV7-6 and TRBJ2-1; weak D call: TRBD1 (5 bases). The CDR3 consists of 15 residues. Germline CDR1 and CDR2: SGHVS and FNYEAQ. V gave up 5 bases and J gave up 6 bases, with 17 bases separating them. This CDR3 is CASSDLRGRSNEQFF. CDR3 DNA sequence: TGTGCCAGCAGCGACTTAAGGGGCCGGAGCAATGAGCAGTTCTTC.

The chain uses TRBV4-2 and TRBJ2-7; 8 bases are a match to TRBD2. CDR1 and CDR2 from the germline V gene are LGHNA and YNFKEQ. The V and J ends lost 1 base and 3 bases, in that order; junction bases with no gene match: 17. CDR3 length equals 19 residues. This CDR3 is CASSQGLPIAGSPNYEQYF. CDR3 nucleotide sequence: TGTGCCAGCAGCCAAGGTCTTCCTATAGCGGGATCCCCAAACTACGAGCAGTACTTC.

The V and J genes are TRBV6-1 and TRBJ1-2; no clear D. V gave up 2 bases and J gave up 3 bases, with 10 bases separating them. Looked up from germline, CDR1 is MNHNS and CDR2 is SASEGT. The CDR3 is 14 residues long. The CDR3 reads CASSEPGRYYGYTF. The DNA for the CDR3 is TGTGCCAGCAGTGAACCCGGGAGGTACTATGGCTACACCTTC.

V and J are TRBV29-1 and TRBJ2-1; TRBD2 is a possible D gene (5 bases). The V and J ends lost 7 bases and 7 bases respectively, with 20 bases between them. From germline, CDR1 is SQVTM and CDR2 ANQGSEA. The CDR3 extends over 14 amino acids. CDR3 bases: TGCAGCGGGAGTGGAGGAGATATGATGAATGAGCAGTTCTTC. It translates to CSGSGGDMMNEQFF.